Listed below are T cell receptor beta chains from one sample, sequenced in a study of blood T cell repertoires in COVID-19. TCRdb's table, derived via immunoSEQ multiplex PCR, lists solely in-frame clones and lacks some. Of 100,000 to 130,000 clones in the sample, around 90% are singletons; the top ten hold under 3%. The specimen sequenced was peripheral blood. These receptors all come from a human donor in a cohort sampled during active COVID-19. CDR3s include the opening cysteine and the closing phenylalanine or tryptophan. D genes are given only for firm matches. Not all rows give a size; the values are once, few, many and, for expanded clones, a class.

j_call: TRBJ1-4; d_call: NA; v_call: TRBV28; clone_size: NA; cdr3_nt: TGTGCCAGCAGTCTTCTAGGGGGTTTGGGTGAAAAACTGTTTTTT; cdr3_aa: CASSLLGGLGEKLFF
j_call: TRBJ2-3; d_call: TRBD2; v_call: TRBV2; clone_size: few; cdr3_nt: TGTGCCAGCACTATAATAAAGCGGGAGGCAGATACGCAGTATTTT; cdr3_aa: CASTIIKREADTQYF
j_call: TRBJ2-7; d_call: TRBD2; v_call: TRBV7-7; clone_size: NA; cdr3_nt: TGTGCTAGCAGCTTAGCGGGGACTAGCGGGAGGGGTACGTCCTACGAGCAGTACTTC; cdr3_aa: CASSLAGTSGRGTSYEQYF
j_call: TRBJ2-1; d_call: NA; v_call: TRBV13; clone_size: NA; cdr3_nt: TGTGCCAGCAGCCGAAAATCTGGGCTCGGTGAGCAGTTCTTC; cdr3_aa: CASSRKSGLGEQFF
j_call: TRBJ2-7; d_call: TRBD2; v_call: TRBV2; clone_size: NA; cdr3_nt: TGTGCCAGCAGTGAACGGGAGCGGGGGAGCTACGAGCAGTACTTC; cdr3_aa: CASSERERGSYEQYF
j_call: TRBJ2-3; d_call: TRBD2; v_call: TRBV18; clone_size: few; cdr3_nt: TGTGCCAGCTCACCACTCGCGACTAGCGGGACTAGCACAGATACGCAGTATTTT; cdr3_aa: CASSPLATSGTSTDTQYF
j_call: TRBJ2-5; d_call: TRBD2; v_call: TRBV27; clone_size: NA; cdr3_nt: TGTGCCAGCAGTTTGGGGACTAGCGGGAGAGGCGGGGAGACCCAGTACTTC; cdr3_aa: CASSLGTSGRGGETQYF
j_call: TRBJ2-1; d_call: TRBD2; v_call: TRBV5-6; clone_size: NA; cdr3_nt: TGTGCCAGCAGCTTGTACGGGAGGGGGGATGAGCAGTTCTTC; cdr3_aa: CASSLYGRGDEQFF
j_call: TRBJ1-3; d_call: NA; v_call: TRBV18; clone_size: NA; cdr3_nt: TGTGCCAGCTCACCGCCGGTTGGAAACACCATATATTTT; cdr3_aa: CASSPPVGNTIYF
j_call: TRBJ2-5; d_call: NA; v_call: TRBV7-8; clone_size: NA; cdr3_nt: TGTGCCAGCAGACGTAGGGGCGGCTTACAAGAGACCCAGTACTTC; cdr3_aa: CASRRRGGLQETQYF
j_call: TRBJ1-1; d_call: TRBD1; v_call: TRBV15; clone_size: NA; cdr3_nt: TGTGCCACCAGCGGCCAGACAGGGGGGTCTGAAGCTTTCTTT; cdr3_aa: CATSGQTGGSEAFF
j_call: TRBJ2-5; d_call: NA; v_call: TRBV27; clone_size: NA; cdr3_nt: TGTGCCAGCAGGTCCCTGGGGGGCGGGAGTGTGGAGACCCAGTACTTC; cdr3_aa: CASRSLGGGSVETQYF
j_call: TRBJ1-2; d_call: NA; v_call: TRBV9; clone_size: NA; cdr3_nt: TGTGCCAGCAGCGTATCTCAGGGCGCGACAAACTATGGCTACACCTTC; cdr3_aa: CASSVSQGATNYGYTF
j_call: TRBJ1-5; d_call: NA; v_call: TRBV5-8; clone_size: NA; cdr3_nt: TGTGCCAGCAGACCAGGGGAACCCAATCAGCCCCAGCATTTT; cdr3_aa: CASRPGEPNQPQHF
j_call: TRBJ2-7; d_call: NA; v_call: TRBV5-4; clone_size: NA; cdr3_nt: TGTGCCAGCACCCCCCCTGAGGCCGGCGAGCAGTACTTC; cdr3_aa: CASTPPEAGEQYF
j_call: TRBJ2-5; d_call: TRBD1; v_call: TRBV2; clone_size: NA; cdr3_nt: TGTGCCAGCAGTTCCAGTCGCGGGACAGGAATTCTGGAGACCCAGTACTTC; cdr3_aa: CASSSSRGTGILETQYF
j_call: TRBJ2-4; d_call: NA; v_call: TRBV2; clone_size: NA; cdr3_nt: TGTGCCAGCAGTGCACGGGGTGCCAGTAGATTAGCCAAAAACATTCAGTACTTC; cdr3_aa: CASSARGASRLAKNIQYF
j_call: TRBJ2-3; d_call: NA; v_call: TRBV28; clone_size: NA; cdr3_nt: TGTGCCAGCTTCGAGGGGGGGCGACCAGATACGCAGTATTTT; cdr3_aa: CASFEGGRPDTQYF
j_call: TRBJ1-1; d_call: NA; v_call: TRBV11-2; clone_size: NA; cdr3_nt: TGTGCCAGCAGCAGAGACAGGATCGATGAAGCTTTCTTT; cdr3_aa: CASSRDRIDEAFF
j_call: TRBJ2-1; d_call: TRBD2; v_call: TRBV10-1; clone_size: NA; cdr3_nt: TGCGCCAGCAGTGAGACCAGCGGGACCTACAATGAGCAGTTCTTC; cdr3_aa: CASSETSGTYNEQFF
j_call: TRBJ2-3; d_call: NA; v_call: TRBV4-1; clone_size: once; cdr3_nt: TGCGCCAGCAGCCAAGCTGGTCTCGGCGGGACCCTCACAGATACGCAGTATTTT; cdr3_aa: CASSQAGLGGTLTDTQYF
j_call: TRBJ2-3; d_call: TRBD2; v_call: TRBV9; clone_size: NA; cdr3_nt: TGTGCCAGCAGCATCACCGGGACTAGCGGGGGCACAGATACGCAGTATTTT; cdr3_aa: CASSITGTSGGTDTQYF
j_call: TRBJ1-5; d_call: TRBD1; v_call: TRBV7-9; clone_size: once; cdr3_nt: TGTGCCAGCAGCCCGGGACAGGGGGGGGGTCAGCCCCAGCATTTT; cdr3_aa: CASSPGQGGGQPQHF
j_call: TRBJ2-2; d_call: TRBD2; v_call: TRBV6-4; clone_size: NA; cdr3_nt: TGTGCCAGCAGTGATACGGGAGGAAGTAACGGGGAGCTGTTTTTT; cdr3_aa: CASSDTGGSNGELFF
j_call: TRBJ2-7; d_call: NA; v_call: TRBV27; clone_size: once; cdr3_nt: TGTGCCAGCAGTTTATCAACAGGGAATGTGGGCTACGAGCAGTACTTC; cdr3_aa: CASSLSTGNVGYEQYF
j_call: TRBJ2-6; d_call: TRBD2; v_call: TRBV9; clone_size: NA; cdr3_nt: TGTGCCAGCAGCGTAGCACCAGGGAGGGGCTCTGGGGCCAACGTCCTGACTTTC; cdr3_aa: CASSVAPGRGSGANVLTF
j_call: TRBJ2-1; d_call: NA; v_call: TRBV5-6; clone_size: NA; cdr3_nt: TGTGCCAGCACCTTCGGGGTCGTCACCTACAATGAGCAGTTCTTC; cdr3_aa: CASTFGVVTYNEQFF
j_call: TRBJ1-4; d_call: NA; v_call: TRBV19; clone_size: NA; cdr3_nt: TGTGCCAGTAGTATCGAGGTTGGCCAGATTAATGAAAAACTGTTTTTT; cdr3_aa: CASSIEVGQINEKLFF
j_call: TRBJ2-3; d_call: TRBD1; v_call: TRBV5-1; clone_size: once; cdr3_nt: TGCGCCAGCAGCACAGGGGCCGGCACAGATACGCAGTATTTT; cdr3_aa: CASSTGAGTDTQYF
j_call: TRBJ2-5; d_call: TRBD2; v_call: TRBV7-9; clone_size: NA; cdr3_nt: TGTGCCAGCAGCTGGCCTAGCGGGGGGGAAGAGACCCAGTACTTC; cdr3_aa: CASSWPSGGEETQYF
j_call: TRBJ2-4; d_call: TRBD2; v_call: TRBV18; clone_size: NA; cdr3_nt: TGTGCCAGCTCACCACCCGGACTAGCGGGAGGTGGCATTCAGTACTTC; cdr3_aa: CASSPPGLAGGGIQYF
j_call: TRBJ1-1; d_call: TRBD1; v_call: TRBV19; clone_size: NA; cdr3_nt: TGTGCCAGTAGTATCGAAGGAGGCCGACAGGGCACTGAAGCTTTCTTT; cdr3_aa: CASSIEGGRQGTEAFF
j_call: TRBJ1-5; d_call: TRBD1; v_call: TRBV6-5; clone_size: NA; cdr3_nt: TGTGCCAGCAGTTCCGCCCCAGACAGGGGCTTAAGGCCCCAGCATTTT; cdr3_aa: CASSSAPDRGLRPQHF
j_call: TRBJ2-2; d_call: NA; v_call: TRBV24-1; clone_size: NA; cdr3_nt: TGTGCCACCAGTGACCCCGGGTCTGCGGGCGGGGAGCTGTTTTTT; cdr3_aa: CATSDPGSAGGELFF
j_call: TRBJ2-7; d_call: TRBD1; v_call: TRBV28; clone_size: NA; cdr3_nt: TGTGCCAGCAGACCGCCGGGACAGGGTTACGAGCAGTACTTC; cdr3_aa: CASRPPGQGYEQYF
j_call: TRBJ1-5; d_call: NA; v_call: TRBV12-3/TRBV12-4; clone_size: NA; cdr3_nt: TGTGCCAGCAGTTTGGGGGGGGCTCAGCCCCAGCATTTT; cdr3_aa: CASSLGGAQPQHF
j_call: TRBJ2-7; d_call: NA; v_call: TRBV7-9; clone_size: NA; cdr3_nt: TGTGCCAGCAGCCAGGAGGTGTACGAGCAGTACTTC; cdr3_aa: CASSQEVYEQYF
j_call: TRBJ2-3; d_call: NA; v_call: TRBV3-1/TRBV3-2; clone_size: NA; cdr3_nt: TGTGCCAGCAGCCAAAACCGGGGGATGGGGCCATACACAGATACGCAGTATTTT; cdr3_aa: CASSQNRGMGPYTDTQYF
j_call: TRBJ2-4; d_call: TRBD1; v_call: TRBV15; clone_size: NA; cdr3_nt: TGTGCCACCAGCCGGGACAGCCAACTAGCCAAAAACATTCAGTACTTC; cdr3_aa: CATSRDSQLAKNIQYF
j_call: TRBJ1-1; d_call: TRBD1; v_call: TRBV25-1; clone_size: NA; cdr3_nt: TGTGCCAGCAGTGATTCAGACAGGGTAACTTCTGAAGCTTTCTTT; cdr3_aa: CASSDSDRVTSEAFF
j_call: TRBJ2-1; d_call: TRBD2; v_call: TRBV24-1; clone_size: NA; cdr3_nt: TGTGCCACCCCCCCTAGCGGGGACCTATATGAGCAGTTCTTC; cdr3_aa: CATPPSGDLYEQFF
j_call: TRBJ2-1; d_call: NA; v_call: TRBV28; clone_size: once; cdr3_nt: TGTGCCAGCAGTTTCAGGGATTCCTACAATGAGCAGTTCTTC; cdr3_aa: CASSFRDSYNEQFF
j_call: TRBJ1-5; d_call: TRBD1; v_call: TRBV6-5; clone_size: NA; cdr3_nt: TGTGCCAGCAGCTGGACAGGGGGAGGCAATCAGCCCCAGCATTTT; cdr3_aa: CASSWTGGGNQPQHF
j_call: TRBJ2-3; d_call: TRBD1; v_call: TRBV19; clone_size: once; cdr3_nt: TGTGCCAGTAGTGACCGGACAGGGGGAGATACGCAGTATTTT; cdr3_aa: CASSDRTGGDTQYF
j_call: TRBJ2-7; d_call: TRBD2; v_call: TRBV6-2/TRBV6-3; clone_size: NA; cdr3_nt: TGTGCCAGCAGCCGGGGTAGCGGGGGCGCCTCCTACGAGCAGTACTTC; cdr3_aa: CASSRGSGGASYEQYF
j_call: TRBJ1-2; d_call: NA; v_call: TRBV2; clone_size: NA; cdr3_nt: TGTGCCAGCAGTTCACAGGCTGATGGCTACACCTTC; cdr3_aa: CASSSQADGYTF
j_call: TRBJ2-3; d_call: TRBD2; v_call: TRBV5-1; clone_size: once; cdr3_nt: TGCGCCAGCAGCTTGGCTAGCGGGAGGGGCACAGATACGCAGTATTTT; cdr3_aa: CASSLASGRGTDTQYF
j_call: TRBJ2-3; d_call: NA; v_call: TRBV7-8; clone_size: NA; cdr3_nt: TGTGCCAGCAGCTCCCCGACAGGCAAGGATACGCAGTATTTT; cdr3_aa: CASSSPTGKDTQYF
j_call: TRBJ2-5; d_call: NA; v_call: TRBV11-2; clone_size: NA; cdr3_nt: TGTGCCAGCAGCCACACTCGGGAACGAGAGACCCAGTACTTC; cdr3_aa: CASSHTRERETQYF
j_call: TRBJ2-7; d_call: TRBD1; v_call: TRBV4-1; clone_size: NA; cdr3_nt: TGCGCCAGCAGCCCGACAGGGGGCGGGTACGAGCAGTACTTC; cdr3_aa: CASSPTGGGYEQYF